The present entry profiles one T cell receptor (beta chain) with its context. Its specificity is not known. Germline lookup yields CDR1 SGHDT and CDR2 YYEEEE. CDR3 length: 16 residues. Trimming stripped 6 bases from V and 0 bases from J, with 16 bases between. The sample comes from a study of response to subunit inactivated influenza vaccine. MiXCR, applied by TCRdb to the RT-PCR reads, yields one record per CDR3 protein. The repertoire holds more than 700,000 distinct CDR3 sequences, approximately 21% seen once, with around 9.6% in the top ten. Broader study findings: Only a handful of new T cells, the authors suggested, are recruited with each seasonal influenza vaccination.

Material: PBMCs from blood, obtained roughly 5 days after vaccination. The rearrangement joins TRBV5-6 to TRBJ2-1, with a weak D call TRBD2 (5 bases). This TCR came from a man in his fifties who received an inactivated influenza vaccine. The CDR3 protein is CASTLRGPYSYNEQFF. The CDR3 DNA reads TGTGCCAGCACACTTCGAGGGCCATACTCCTACAATGAGCAGTTCTTC. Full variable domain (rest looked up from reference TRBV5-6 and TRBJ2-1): DAGVTQSPTHLIKTRGQQVTLRCSPKSGHDTVSWYQQALGQGPQFIFQYYEEEERQRGNFPDRFSGHQFPNYSSELNVNALLLGDSALYLCASTLRGPYSYNEQFFGPGTRLTVL.